The clone carrying this T cell receptor beta chain has only a few counts. Its antigen is currently unknown. Profiling relied on immunoSEQ multiplex PCR, and the TCRdb table lists in-frame clones only, not all of them. The sample shows roughly 130,000 clones, roughly 85% of them seen only once. The data stem from a study of T cell responses to AZD1222 COVID-19 vaccine. General study points: The study reported that nearly half of spike-specific TCRs target unmutated variant regions. After two AZD1222 doses, spike-specific TCR breadth and depth rose versus day 0. At baseline, just a handful of AZD1222 recipients tested seropositive.

V was clipped by 4 bases and J by 4 bases, with 16 bases between them. Germline V gene lookup returns CDR1 SGHAT and CDR2 FQNNGV. The CDR3 has 15 amino acids. The receptor's source is an adult in good health. The chain couples TRBV11-2 to TRBJ2-5; D is perhaps TRBD1 (8 bases). This specimen consisted of peripheral blood, obtained on day 0 of AZD1222 vaccination. CDR3 in DNA: TGTGCCAGCAGCTCCGGACAGGGAGGGGTAGAGACCCAGTACTTC. Translated, it gives CASSSGQGGVETQYF.